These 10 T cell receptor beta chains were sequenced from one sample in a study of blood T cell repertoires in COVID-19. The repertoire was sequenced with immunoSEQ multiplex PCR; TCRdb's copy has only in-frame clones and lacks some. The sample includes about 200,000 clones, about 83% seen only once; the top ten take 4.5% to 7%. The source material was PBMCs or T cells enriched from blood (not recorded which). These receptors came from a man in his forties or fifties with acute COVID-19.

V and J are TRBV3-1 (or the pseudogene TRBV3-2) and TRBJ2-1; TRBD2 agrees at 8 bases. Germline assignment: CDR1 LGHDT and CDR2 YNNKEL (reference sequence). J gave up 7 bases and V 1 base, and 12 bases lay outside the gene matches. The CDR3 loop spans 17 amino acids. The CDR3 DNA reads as TGTGCCAGCAGCCAAGGGAGAGCGGGGGTCTCTGGGAATGAGCAGTTCTTC. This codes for CASSQGRAGVSGNEQFF.

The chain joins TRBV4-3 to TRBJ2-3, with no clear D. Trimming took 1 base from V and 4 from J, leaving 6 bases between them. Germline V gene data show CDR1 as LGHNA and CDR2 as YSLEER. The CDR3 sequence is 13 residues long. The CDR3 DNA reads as TGCGCCAGCAGCCAAGTTTTAGCAGATACGCAGTATTTT. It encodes CASSQVLADTQYF.

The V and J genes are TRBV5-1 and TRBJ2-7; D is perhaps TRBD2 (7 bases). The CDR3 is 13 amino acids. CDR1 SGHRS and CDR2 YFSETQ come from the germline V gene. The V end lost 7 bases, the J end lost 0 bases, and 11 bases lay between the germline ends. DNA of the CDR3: TGCGCCAGCGGCGGGGGCAGCTCCTACGAGCAGTACTTC. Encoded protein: CASGGGSSYEQYF.

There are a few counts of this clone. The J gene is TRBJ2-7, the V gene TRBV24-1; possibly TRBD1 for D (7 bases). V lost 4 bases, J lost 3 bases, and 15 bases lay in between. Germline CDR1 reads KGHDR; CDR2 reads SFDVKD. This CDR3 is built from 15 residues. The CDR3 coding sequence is TGTGCCACCAGTGAACCGAGACAGGGAGGCTACGAGCAGTACTTC. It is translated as CATSEPRQGGYEQYF.

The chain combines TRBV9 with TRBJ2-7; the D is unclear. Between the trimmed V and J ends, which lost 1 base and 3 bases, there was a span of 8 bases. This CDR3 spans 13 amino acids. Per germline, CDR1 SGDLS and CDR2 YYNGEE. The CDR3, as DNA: TGTGCCAGCAGCGTAAGCCCCAACTACGAGCAGTACTTC. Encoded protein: CASSVSPNYEQYF.

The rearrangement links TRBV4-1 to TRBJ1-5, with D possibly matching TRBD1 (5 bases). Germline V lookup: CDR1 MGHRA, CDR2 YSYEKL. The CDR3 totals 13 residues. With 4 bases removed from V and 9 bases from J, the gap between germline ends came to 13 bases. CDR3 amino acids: CASSLPAGGPQHF. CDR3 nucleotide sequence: TGCGCCAGCAGCCTCCCGGCCGGGGGGCCCCAGCATTTT.

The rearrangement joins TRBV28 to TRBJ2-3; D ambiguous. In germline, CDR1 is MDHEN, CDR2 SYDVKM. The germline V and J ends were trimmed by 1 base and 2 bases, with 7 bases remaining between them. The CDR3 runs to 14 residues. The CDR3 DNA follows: TGTGCCAGCAGTTTATCTGGAGTCACAGATACGCAGTATTTT. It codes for CASSLSGVTDTQYF.

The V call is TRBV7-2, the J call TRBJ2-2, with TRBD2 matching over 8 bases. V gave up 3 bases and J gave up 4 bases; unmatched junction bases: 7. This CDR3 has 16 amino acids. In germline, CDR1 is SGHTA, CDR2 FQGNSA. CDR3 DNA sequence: TGTGCCAGCAGCTTTTTAAGCGGGAGAGGCACCGGGGAGCTGTTTTTT. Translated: CASSFLSGRGTGELFF.

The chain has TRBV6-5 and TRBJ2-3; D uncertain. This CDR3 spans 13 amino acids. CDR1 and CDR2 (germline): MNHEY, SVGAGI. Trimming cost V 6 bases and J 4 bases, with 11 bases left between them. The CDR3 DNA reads TGTGCCAGCAGCCACGGAGACCCAGATACGCAGTATTTT. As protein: CASSHGDPDTQYF.

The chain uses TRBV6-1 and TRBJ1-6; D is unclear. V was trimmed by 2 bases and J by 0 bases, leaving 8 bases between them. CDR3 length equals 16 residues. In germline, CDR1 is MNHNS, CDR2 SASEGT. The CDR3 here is CASSESENSYNSPLHF. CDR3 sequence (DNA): TGTGCCAGCAGTGAATCGGAGAACTCCTATAATTCACCCCTCCACTTT.